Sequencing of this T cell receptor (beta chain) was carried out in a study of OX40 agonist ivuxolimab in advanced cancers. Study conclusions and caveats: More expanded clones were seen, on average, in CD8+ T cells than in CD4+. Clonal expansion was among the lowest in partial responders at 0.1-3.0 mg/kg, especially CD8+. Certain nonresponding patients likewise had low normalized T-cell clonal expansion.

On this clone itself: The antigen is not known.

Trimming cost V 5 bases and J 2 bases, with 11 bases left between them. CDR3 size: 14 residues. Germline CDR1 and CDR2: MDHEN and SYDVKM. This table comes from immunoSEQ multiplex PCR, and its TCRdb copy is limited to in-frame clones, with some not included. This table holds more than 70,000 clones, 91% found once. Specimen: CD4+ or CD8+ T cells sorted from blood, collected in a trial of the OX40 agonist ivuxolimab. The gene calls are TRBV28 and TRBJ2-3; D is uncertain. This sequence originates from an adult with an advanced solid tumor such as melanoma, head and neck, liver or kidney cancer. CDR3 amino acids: CASSPVRFTDTQYF. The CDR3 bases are TGTGCCAGCAGTCCCGTGCGATTCACAGATACGCAGTATTTT.